The next 5 T cell receptor beta chains were all read from a single sample in a study of blood T cell repertoires in COVID-19 (dated by TCRdb to 2020 to 2022). The method was the immunoSEQ multiplex PCR assay. This is the immuneACCESS table as TCRdb keeps it, with only in-frame sequences that have V and J called. A part of the clones is gone; compared with another copy, unresolved V genes explain less than half, and the rest is unexplained. The sample yields a few hundred thousand clones; 90% were counted once. Around 16% of the sample is held by the ten biggest clonotypes. Input material: PBMCs or T cells enriched from blood (not recorded which). The receptor set was obtained from a man aged 30-40 years who had been exposed to COVID-19.

A single count supports this clone. The chain couples TRBV5-1 to TRBJ2-7, with TRBD1 identical over 9 bases. The germline CDR1 and CDR2 sequences are SGHRS and YFSETQ. The CDR3 is made up of 16 amino acids. The ends lost 4 bases at V and 1 base at J; junction bases unmatched: 9. In DNA form, the CDR3 reads TGCGCCAGCAGCCTCGGAAACAGGGGGCTATCCTACGAGCAGTACTTC. Its protein product is CASSLGNRGLSYEQYF. Full variable domain (missing parts from reference TRBV5-1 and TRBJ2-7): KAGVTQTPRYLIKTRGQQVTLSCSPISGHRSVSWYQQTPGQGLQFLFEYFSETQRNKGNFPGRFSGRQFSNSRSEMNVSTLELGDSALYLCASSLGNRGLSYEQYFGPGTRLTVT.

The rearrangement joins TRBV27 to TRBJ1-2; D gene ambiguous. Germline V CDR1 and CDR2: MNHEY, SMNVEV (reference sequence). This CDR3 comprises 14 residues. V gave up 2 bases and J gave up 1 base, with 8 bases separating them. Written as DNA, the CDR3 is TGTGCCAGCAGTTTAGGGCGCAGTAACTATGGCTACACCTTC. Translating gives CASSLGRSNYGYTF.

This rearrangement joins TRBV3-1 (or the pseudogene TRBV3-2) to TRBJ2-1, with D possibly being TRBD1 (6 bases). Trimming left V 6 bases short and J 7 bases short, with 13 bases between. The CDR3 runs to 13 residues. Germline V gene data show CDR1 as LGHDT and CDR2 as YNNKEL (reference sequence). CDR3 in amino acids: CASSRDTGNEQFF. Written as DNA, the CDR3 is TGTGCCAGCAGTAGGGACACGGGGAATGAGCAGTTCTTC.

V gene TRBV4-1 combines with J gene TRBJ1-1, with 10 bases aligning to TRBD1. The CDR3 is 14 residues long. Germline lookup yields CDR1 MGHRA and CDR2 YSYEKL. Unmatched junction bases numbered 4, after V lost 5 bases and J lost 4 bases. CDR3 nucleotides: TGCGCCAGCAGCTACCGGGACAGGGGCACTGAAGCTTTCTTT. This codes for CASSYRDRGTEAFF.

The V and J genes are TRBV14 and TRBJ2-5; 8 bases agree with TRBD2. This CDR3 is built from 13 residues. Germline CDR1 is SGHDN and CDR2 is FVKESK. J lost 10 bases, V lost 1 base, and 5 bases had no gene match. CDR3 DNA: TGTGCCAGCAGCCAAGTCGGGGGGGAAGACCAGTACTTC. Amino acid sequence: CASSQVGGEDQYF. The variable domain in full, with the rest retrieved from reference TRBV14 and TRBJ2-5, is EAGVTQFPSHSVIEKGQTVTLRCDPISGHDNLYWYRRVMGKEIKFLLHFVKESKQDESGMPNNRFLAERTGGTYSTLKVQPAELEDSGVYFCASSQVGGEDQYFGPGTRLLVL.